One and the same sample provided the 20 T cell receptor beta chains below, sequenced in a study of blood T cell repertoires in COVID-19. Data came from immunoSEQ multiplex PCR; TCRdb stores just in-frame clones and leaves some out. The repertoire has about 240,000 clones, roughly four fifths of them found once; the top ten carry 4.7%. Specimen: peripheral blood. The receptors shown here come from a woman aged 70-85 years with acute or convalescent COVID-19.

The rearrangement joins TRBV7-9 to TRBJ1-1; perhaps TRBD1 as D (5 bases). The CDR3 consists of 12 residues. V shed 5 bases and J shed 5 bases, with 9 bases lying between them. Looked up from germline, CDR1 is SEHNR and CDR2 is FQNEAQ (reference sequence). The CDR3 here is CASSLDSTEAFF. Here the CDR3 DNA reads TGTGCCAGCAGCCTAGACAGTACTGAAGCTTTCTTT.

The J gene is TRBJ1-6, the V gene TRBV4-3, with D uncertain. The CDR3 is 19 amino acids. The V gene's germline CDR1 is LGHNA and CDR2 YSLEER. V was trimmed by 0 bases and J by 8 bases, leaving 23 bases between them. CDR3 loop: CASSQDVPRRGRVDSPLHF. Here the CDR3 DNA reads TGCGCCAGCAGCCAAGATGTACCGAGACGGGGAAGAGTCGATTCACCCCTCCACTTT.

CDR3 coding DNA: TGTGCCAGCAGTGTAAATCCAGGTTCGGTCTACGAGCAGTACTTC. Translating gives CASSVNPGSVYEQYF. The gene calls are TRBV6-4 and TRBJ2-7; D gene ambiguous. CDR1 and CDR2 (germline): MRHNA, SNTAGT. CDR3 length: 15 amino acids. With 4 bases removed from V and 3 bases from J, the gap between germline ends came to 16 bases.

The genes are TRBV7-2 and TRBJ2-7; unclear D gene. This CDR3 has 13 residues. With 2 bases removed from V and 4 bases from J, the gap between germline ends came to 9 bases. Germline CDR1 and CDR2: SGHTA and FQGNSA. The CDR3 bases are TGTGCCAGCAGCTTACCTCAGAAGTACGAGCAGTACTTC. Translation: CASSLPQKYEQYF.

The rearrangement uses TRBV5-4 and TRBJ2-2; D might be TRBD2 (7 bases). Deletions cut 6 bases from V and 4 bases from J, with 16 bases between. The length of the CDR3 is 15 residues. Germline loops: CDR1 SGHNT, CDR2 YYREEE (reference sequence). CDR3 nucleotide sequence: TGTGCCAGCACGGTGGGGGGGGGCGGCACCGGGGAGCTGTTTTTT. Translating it yields CASTVGGGGTGELFF.

The chain employs TRBV5-1 and TRBJ2-3; 9 nucleotides align to TRBD2. The V gene end was trimmed by 0 bases and the J gene end by 2 bases; junction bases not matched to a gene: 4. The CDR3 has 16 amino acids. The germline V gene has CDR1 SGHRS and CDR2 YFSETQ. This CDR3 is CASSLGTSVFTDTQYF. The CDR3, as DNA: TGCGCCAGCAGCTTGGGGACTAGCGTATTCACAGATACGCAGTATTTT.

V usage is TRBV6-5 and J usage is TRBJ1-1, with a tentative D call TRBD1 (5 bases). This CDR3 has 15 residues. The V end was cut by 7 bases, the J end by 2 bases, with 17 bases between. Per the germline V gene, CDR1 is MNHEY and CDR2 is SVGAGI. The CDR3 region is CASKWGVGINTEAFF. Here the CDR3 DNA reads TGTGCCAGCAAGTGGGGGGTCGGTATAAACACTGAAGCTTTCTTT.

V and J are TRBV5-1 and TRBJ1-2; the D gene is possibly TRBD1 (6 bases). With 3 bases removed from V and 7 bases from J, the gap between germline ends came to 25 bases. The CDR3 loop spans 17 amino acids. Per germline, CDR1 SGHRS and CDR2 YFSETQ. CDR3 amino acids: CASSWGGHKDRTGGYTF. The CDR3 DNA reads as TGCGCCAGCAGCTGGGGGGGCCATAAAGACAGGACGGGTGGCTACACCTTC.

The V call is TRBV18, the J call TRBJ2-2; no reliable D call. Deletions cut 3 bases from V and 1 base from J, with 6 bases between. From germline, CDR1 is KGHSH and CDR2 LQKENI. There are 14 residues in the CDR3. The chain's CDR3 is CASSPGLNTGELFF. CDR3 nucleotide sequence: TGTGCCAGCTCACCTGGGCTGAACACCGGGGAGCTGTTTTTT.

The chain has TRBV25-1 and TRBJ2-3; D not certain. Trimming took 5 bases from V and 4 from J, leaving 4 bases between them. CDR3 size: 11 residues. Germline V gives CDR1 MGHDK, CDR2 SYGVNS. The CDR3, as DNA: TGTGCCAGCAGTCGGGCAGATACGCAGTATTTT. Protein product: CASSRADTQYF.

In the case of this clone: Other DNA sequences in the same sample also yield this CDR3. The V and J genes are TRBV6-5 and TRBJ2-3; D gene unclear. Germline-derived CDR1 and CDR2 are MNHEY and SVGAGI. The V gene lost 5 bases and the J gene lost 2 bases, with 2 bases spanning the gap. This CDR3 is 11 amino acids long. The CDR3 sequence: CASSHTDTQYF. Written as DNA, the CDR3 is TGTGCCAGCAGTCACACAGATACGCAGTATTTT.

This sequence joins TRBV6-5 and TRBJ1-1; perhaps TRBD1 as D (5 bases). Germline V CDR1 and CDR2: MNHEY, SVGAGI. Trimming pared 7 bases from V and 1 base from J, leaving 16 bases between. The CDR3 has 15 residues. CDR3 amino acids: CASTIQGLGNTEAFF. CDR3 bases: TGTGCCAGCACCATCCAGGGCCTAGGGAACACTGAAGCTTTCTTT.

V is TRBV3-1 (or the pseudogene TRBV3-2) and J is TRBJ1-6; 8 positions agree with TRBD1. The length of the CDR3 is 15 residues. Trimming removed 3 bases from V and 9 bases from J; junction bases left unmatched: 7. Germline V gene lookup returns CDR1 LGHDT and CDR2 YNNKEL (reference sequence). The CDR3 DNA reads as TGTGCCAGCAGCCACCGACGGACAGGGAGTTCACCCCTCCACTTT. Its protein is CASSHRRTGSSPLHF.

V usage is TRBV7-2 and J usage is TRBJ2-5; no definite D call. The V gene's germline CDR1 is SGHTA and CDR2 FQGNSA. This CDR3 is 15 amino acids long. Trimming pared 3 bases from V and 2 bases from J, leaving 13 bases between. The CDR3 reads CASSLQKSLQETQYF. For the CDR3, the DNA is TGTGCCAGCAGCTTGCAAAAAAGCTTGCAAGAGACCCAGTACTTC.

This clone occurred a few times. The chain combines TRBV19 with TRBJ1-1, with unresolved D. The CDR3 runs to 13 residues. Deletions cut 6 bases from V and 4 bases from J, with 12 bases between. Per germline, CDR1 LNHDA and CDR2 SQIVND (reference sequence). In DNA form, the CDR3 reads TGTGCCAGTAGCCCGAACGGCGGCACTGAAGCTTTCTTT. Its protein is CASSPNGGTEAFF.

The genes are TRBV18 and TRBJ2-5; possible D gene TRBD1, 6 bases. In germline, CDR1 is KGHSH, CDR2 LQKENI. CDR3 length equals 13 residues. Trimming took 6 bases from V and 1 from J, leaving 9 bases between them. This CDR3 reads CASSTGLQETQYF. The CDR3 bases are TGTGCCAGCTCTACAGGGCTCCAAGAGACCCAGTACTTC.

The chain employs TRBV28 and TRBJ1-1, with 7 bases that match TRBD1. The V segment lost 2 bases and the J segment 0 bases; nucleotides outside the gene matches: 0. The CDR3 length is 14 residues. The V gene's germline CDR1 is MDHEN and CDR2 SYDVKM. The CDR3 sequence: CASSLGTVNTEAFF. The DNA of the CDR3 is TGTGCCAGCAGTTTAGGGACAGTGAACACTGAAGCTTTCTTT.

The chain employs TRBV2 and TRBJ1-3; tentative D call: TRBD1 (5 bases). Looked up from germline, CDR1 is SNHLY and CDR2 is FYNNEI. CDR3 size: 13 residues. V was pared by 3 bases and J by 4 bases, with 7 bases between. In DNA form, the CDR3 reads TGTGCCAGCAGTGACTGGGGCGGAAACACCATATATTTT. Translation gives CASSDWGGNTIYF.

This clone has just one count. The chain carries TRBV4-2 and TRBJ1-2, with TRBD1 matching 8 bases. Germline values: CDR1 LGHNA, CDR2 YNFKEQ. The CDR3 totals 16 residues. V was pared by 1 base and J by 1 base, with 5 bases of the junction left unmatched. CDR3 loop: CASSQGGQGGNYGYTF. The CDR3 DNA follows: TGTGCCAGCAGCCAAGGCGGACAGGGTGGTAACTATGGCTACACCTTC.

The genes are TRBV5-1 and TRBJ1-1; no definite D call. Trimming removed 0 bases from V and 3 bases from J, with 6 bases in between. The CDR3 is made up of 13 amino acids. Germline CDR1 reads SGHRS; CDR2 reads YFSETQ. This CDR3 is CASSLEQHTEAFF. The CDR3 nucleotides are TGCGCCAGCAGCTTGGAACAGCACACTGAAGCTTTCTTT. The full variable domain, its missing parts supplied by reference TRBV5-1 and TRBJ1-1, is KAGVTQTPRYLIKTRGQQVTLSCSPISGHRSVSWYQQTPGQGLQFLFEYFSETQRNKGNFPGRFSGRQFSNSRSEMNVSTLELGDSALYLCASSLEQHTEAFFGQGTRLTVV.